In its sample, the clone carrying this T cell receptor (beta chain) was seen many times. The antigen is not known. As for time point: newly diagnosed GD, antithyroid drugs for less than 3 months. Isolated PBMC RNA provided the starting material for the TCR library. Relying on iRepertoire HTBI primers and Arm-PCR of CDR3 regions, the team built TCR beta libraries. TCRdb fed the multiplex PCR reads into MiXCR, producing one record per CDR3 protein. The sample lists hundreds of thousands of distinct CDR3 sequences; about 16% were seen once. This sample stems from a study of regulatory T cells in long-lasting Graves disease. The wider study: Newly diagnosed Graves' patients had under 3 months of antithyroid drugs.

Regarding the study as a whole: Newly diagnosed Graves' patients exceeded persistent ones in TCR diversity.

Another study also made use of these data, one on T cells in Graves' hyperthyroidism and ophthalmopathy. According to that study: Aged 18 to 65, the patients had hyperthyroidism that was newly diagnosed and had lasted under 2 months.

This sequence was found in a man younger than 35 with Graves disease. The source was peripheral blood mononuclear cells (PBMCs), collected at new diagnosis, from a patient treated with antithyroid drugs.

This chain's CDR3 is CASSLTPLGQVSYEQYF. CDR3 bases: TGTGCCAGCAGCTTAACCCCCCTGGGGCAGGTCTCCTACGAGCAGTACTTC. The genes are TRBV7-9 and TRBJ2-7, with a tentative D call TRBD1 (5 bases). CDR3 length equals 17 residues. The germline gives CDR1 SEHNR, CDR2 FQNEAQ (reference sequence). Trimming left V 2 bases short and J 0 bases short, with 17 bases between.